This T cell receptor beta chain was recovered during a study of shared clonotypes between healthy human individuals. The wider study: Aged between 18 and 49, the donors were a couple of women and three men. Study-wide findings and caveats: Larger estimated richness was generally recorded for naive subsets relative to memory subsets.

This CDR3 has 14 amino acids. Between the trimmed V and J ends, which lost 1 base and 0 bases, there was a span of 7 bases. CDR1 is SGHVS, CDR2 FNYEAQ, per germline. CD45RO-negative, CCR7-positively selected cells formed the naive CD8 fraction, excluding terminally differentiated effector memory CD45RA+ cells. With regard to this clone: Antigen unknown.

Per the authors' pipeline: ImmunoSEQ yielded junction-only sequences lacking quality scores, so filtering differed. The table came from immunoSEQ multiplex PCR; TCRdb's copy has only in-frame clones and leaves some out. V, J and clone size reflect that table, while D and trimming were determined from the DNA. The sample comprises about 2,100,000 clones, roughly 91% of which are singletons, and over 1.5% rests with the top ten. The V and J genes are TRBV7-6 and TRBJ2-7; D is unclear. Sequencing used naive CD8+ T cells from PBMCs. This TCR was sampled from a young man in good health. Some clones in this sample may be carry-over from other donors' samples. CDR3 residues: CASSLDASSYEQYF. In DNA, the CDR3 is TGTGCCAGCAGCTTAGATGCGAGCTCCTACGAGCAGTACTTC.